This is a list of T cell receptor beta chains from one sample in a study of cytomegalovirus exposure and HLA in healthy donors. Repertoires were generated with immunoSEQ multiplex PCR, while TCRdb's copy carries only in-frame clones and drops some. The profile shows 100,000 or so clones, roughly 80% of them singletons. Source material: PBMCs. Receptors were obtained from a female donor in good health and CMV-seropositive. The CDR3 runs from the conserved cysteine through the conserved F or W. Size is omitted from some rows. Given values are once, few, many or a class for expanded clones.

CASSIWTGDQPQHF	-	TRBV19	TRBJ1-5	14
CASSLRGRVSEGYTF	-	TRBV5-5	TRBJ1-2	15
CASRTQGLRTSGGGLGDF	-	TRBV2	TRBJ2-3	18
CASSRQFNQPQHF	-	TRBV19	TRBJ1-5	13
CASSSLGQGRSKAFF	-	TRBV27	TRBJ1-1	15
CASSPRQGQQPQHF	once	TRBV18	TRBJ1-5	14
CASSPGQRTNEKLFF	few	TRBV18	TRBJ1-4	15
CASSSKGNEKLFF	once	TRBV5-6	TRBJ1-4	13
CATKLTGVDDGYTF	few	TRBV10-3	TRBJ1-2	14
CSVVRQGRTGELFF	-	TRBV29-1	TRBJ2-2	14
CATSRGVGRALHF	-	TRBV15	TRBJ1-6	13
CASSFQQAYNEQFF	-	TRBV5-1	TRBJ2-1	14
CASSLAQGSSYNSPLHF	-	TRBV7-2	TRBJ1-6	17
CASSVGLAGNEQFF	-	TRBV2	TRBJ2-1	14
CASSPSSIGELFF	-	TRBV5-1	TRBJ2-2	13
CASSYSTGGPAYEQYF	few	TRBV6-5	TRBJ2-7	16
CASSLSESNYGYTF	-	TRBV7-8	TRBJ1-2	14
CASSPRTGEAGELFF	-	TRBV18	TRBJ2-2	15
CAWSVLRGRIGTQYF	once	TRBV30	TRBJ2-5	15
CASSQTVHKNIQYF	-	TRBV25-1	TRBJ2-4	14
CASSDRGSNSPLHF	few	TRBV6-1	TRBJ1-6	14
CASSPSSSGNTIYF	once	TRBV28	TRBJ1-3	14
CASSTDRLSYNEQFF	-	TRBV19	TRBJ2-1	15
CASSYSGSANYGYTF	-	TRBV25-1	TRBJ1-2	15
CAWNRDPNQPQHF	-	TRBV30	TRBJ1-5	13
CASSLADRVRSEAFF	-	TRBV7-6	TRBJ1-1	15
CASSHQDNEQFF	-	TRBV5-1	TRBJ2-1	12
CASSSQGGTYGYTF	-	TRBV7-3	TRBJ1-2	14
CATHQGRRGEKLFF	-	TRBV6-1	TRBJ1-4	14
CASSQTSDQETQYF	-	TRBV9	TRBJ2-5	14